A selection of T cell receptor beta chains follows, all from one sample in a study of shared clonotypes between healthy human individuals. The assay was immunoSEQ multiplex PCR, and TCRdb's table has in-frame clones only and misses some. The sample yields over 150,000 clones, around 63% seen once. Sequencing was done on a sample of memory CD4+ T cells sorted from blood. The receptors originated from a man in his thirties or forties in good health. The CDR3 runs from the conserved cysteine through the conserved F or W. D genes are given only for firm matches. Size is stated for part of the rows, as once, few or many counts, or as a class when the clone is expanded.

clone_size: NA
d_call: TRBD2
j_call: TRBJ2-3
v_call: TRBV13
cdr3_aa: CASTGRGTDTQYF
cdr3_nt: TGTGCCAGCACCGGGAGGGGCACAGATACGCAGTATTTT

clone_size: NA
d_call: NA
j_call: TRBJ1-3
v_call: TRBV10-3
cdr3_aa: CAISESLTAGNTIYF
cdr3_nt: TGTGCCATCAGTGAGTCTTTGACAGCCGGAAACACCATATATTTT

clone_size: few
d_call: NA
j_call: TRBJ2-3
v_call: TRBV9
cdr3_aa: CASQVGGGDTQYF
cdr3_nt: TGTGCCAGCCAGGTGGGAGGCGGAGATACGCAGTATTTT

clone_size: NA
d_call: TRBD1
j_call: TRBJ1-4
v_call: TRBV5-1
cdr3_aa: CASSRDRGEVLFF
cdr3_nt: TGCGCCAGCAGCCGGGACAGGGGCGAGGTACTGTTTTTT

clone_size: NA
d_call: NA
j_call: TRBJ2-3
v_call: TRBV28
cdr3_aa: CASSQTQTWGTQYF
cdr3_nt: TGTGCCAGCAGTCAGACACAAACTTGGGGTACGCAGTATTTT

clone_size: NA
d_call: TRBD2
j_call: TRBJ2-7
v_call: TRBV5-1
cdr3_aa: CASSLRLAGGPDEQYF
cdr3_nt: TGCGCCAGCAGCTTGCGACTAGCGGGAGGGCCAGACGAGCAGTACTTC

clone_size: NA
d_call: NA
j_call: TRBJ1-3
v_call: TRBV10-3
cdr3_aa: CAISPGPTSGNTIYF
cdr3_nt: TGTGCCATCTCTCCGGGCCCCACCTCTGGAAACACCATATATTTT

clone_size: NA
d_call: NA
j_call: TRBJ1-1
v_call: TRBV2
cdr3_aa: CASIRQTPNTEAFF
cdr3_nt: TGTGCCAGCATTAGACAGACCCCGAACACTGAAGCTTTCTTT

clone_size: few
d_call: NA
j_call: TRBJ2-2
v_call: TRBV5-5
cdr3_aa: CASSLVANTGELFF
cdr3_nt: TGTGCCAGCAGCTTGGTTGCGAACACCGGGGAGCTGTTTTTT

clone_size: medium-sized
d_call: NA
j_call: TRBJ2-1
v_call: TRBV29-1
cdr3_aa: CSVDLGSRNEQFF
cdr3_nt: TGCAGCGTTGATTTAGGCTCGAGGAATGAGCAGTTCTTC

clone_size: NA
d_call: NA
j_call: TRBJ2-7
v_call: TRBV4-1
cdr3_aa: CASSPGTVGYEQYF
cdr3_nt: TGCGCCAGCAGCCCCGGGACGGTGGGATACGAGCAGTACTTC

clone_size: NA
d_call: NA
j_call: TRBJ2-1
v_call: TRBV18
cdr3_aa: CASSPNRYNEQFF
cdr3_nt: TGTGCCAGCTCACCAAATAGATACAATGAGCAGTTCTTC

clone_size: NA
d_call: TRBD1
j_call: TRBJ2-7
v_call: TRBV5-5
cdr3_aa: CASSQGGRGYEQYF
cdr3_nt: TGTGCCAGCAGCCAAGGGGGCCGGGGCTACGAGCAGTACTTC

clone_size: NA
d_call: NA
j_call: TRBJ1-2
v_call: TRBV28
cdr3_aa: CASRLGKSTGGYTF
cdr3_nt: TGTGCCAGCAGATTAGGAAAATCGACCGGTGGCTACACCTTC

clone_size: NA
d_call: NA
j_call: TRBJ2-5
v_call: TRBV28
cdr3_aa: CASSGRQGRETQYF
cdr3_nt: TGTGCCAGCAGTGGTCGGCAGGGGAGAGAGACCCAGTACTTC

clone_size: NA
d_call: TRBD1
j_call: TRBJ2-2
v_call: TRBV6-6
cdr3_aa: CASSYRDRSLTGELFF
cdr3_nt: TGTGCCAGCAGTTACAGGGACAGGTCCCTCACCGGGGAGCTGTTTTTT

clone_size: NA
d_call: NA
j_call: TRBJ1-5
v_call: TRBV30
cdr3_aa: CAWSVPGSHQPQHF
cdr3_nt: TGTGCCTGGAGTGTCCCCGGAAGTCATCAGCCCCAGCATTTT

clone_size: NA
d_call: NA
j_call: TRBJ2-3
v_call: TRBV28
cdr3_aa: CASRLGGASDTQYF
cdr3_nt: TGTGCCAGCAGGCTCGGAGGTGCTTCAGATACGCAGTATTTT

clone_size: NA
d_call: TRBD1
j_call: TRBJ2-7
v_call: TRBV29-1
cdr3_aa: CSVEGGQGVTEQYF
cdr3_nt: TGCAGCGTTGAAGGGGGACAGGGAGTAACCGAGCAGTACTTC

clone_size: NA
d_call: NA
j_call: TRBJ2-7
v_call: TRBV28
cdr3_aa: CASSLWEYEQYF
cdr3_nt: TGTGCCAGCAGTTTATGGGAATACGAGCAGTACTTC

clone_size: NA
d_call: NA
j_call: TRBJ1-4
v_call: TRBV6-1
cdr3_aa: CASIAITASNEKLFF
cdr3_nt: TGTGCCAGCATCGCTATTACAGCTAGTAATGAAAAACTGTTTTTT

clone_size: few
d_call: TRBD2
j_call: TRBJ2-5
v_call: TRBV28
cdr3_aa: CASSPLPGLALETQYF
cdr3_nt: TGTGCCAGCAGCCCATTACCCGGACTAGCGCTAGAGACCCAGTACTTC

clone_size: NA
d_call: NA
j_call: TRBJ1-2
v_call: TRBV7-8
cdr3_aa: CASSLAVANYGYTF
cdr3_nt: TGTGCCAGCAGCTTAGCGGTCGCTAACTATGGCTACACCTTC

clone_size: NA
d_call: TRBD2
j_call: TRBJ2-4
v_call: TRBV11-2
cdr3_aa: CASSRGEGTNIQYF
cdr3_nt: TGTGCCAGCAGCCGTGGGGAGGGAACAAACATTCAGTACTTC

clone_size: once
d_call: NA
j_call: TRBJ2-7
v_call: TRBV5-4
cdr3_aa: CASSSRKEFSYEQYF
cdr3_nt: TGTGCCAGCAGCTCACGGAAGGAGTTCTCCTACGAGCAGTACTTC

clone_size: NA
d_call: NA
j_call: TRBJ2-5
v_call: TRBV18
cdr3_aa: CASSPHVKETQYF
cdr3_nt: TGTGCCAGCTCACCACACGTCAAAGAGACCCAGTACTTC

clone_size: many
d_call: NA
j_call: TRBJ1-2
v_call: TRBV18
cdr3_aa: CASSLELNYGYTF
cdr3_nt: TGTGCCAGCTCACTAGAATTGAACTATGGCTACACCTTC

clone_size: few
d_call: TRBD1
j_call: TRBJ1-1
v_call: TRBV2
cdr3_aa: CASSAGTGYTEAFF
cdr3_nt: TGTGCCAGCAGTGCAGGGACAGGGTATACTGAAGCTTTCTTT

clone_size: NA
d_call: NA
j_call: TRBJ2-3
v_call: TRBV7-9
cdr3_aa: CASSLTGRTDTQYF
cdr3_nt: TGTGCCAGCAGCTTAACAGGACGCACAGATACGCAGTATTTT

clone_size: NA
d_call: NA
j_call: TRBJ2-3
v_call: TRBV29-1
cdr3_aa: CSVDPGSTDTQYF
cdr3_nt: TGCAGCGTTGATCCCGGGAGCACAGATACGCAGTATTTT

clone_size: few
d_call: TRBD1
j_call: TRBJ1-2
v_call: TRBV28
cdr3_aa: CASVKLRTGEAYGYTF
cdr3_nt: TGTGCCAGCGTTAAACTCCGGACAGGGGAGGCCTATGGCTACACCTTC

clone_size: NA
d_call: TRBD2
j_call: TRBJ2-1
v_call: TRBV2
cdr3_aa: CASKLASNEQFF
cdr3_nt: TGTGCCAGCAAACTAGCGTCTAATGAGCAGTTCTTC

clone_size: NA
d_call: TRBD1
j_call: TRBJ1-2
v_call: TRBV2
cdr3_aa: CASSKTGEVVYGYTF
cdr3_nt: TGTGCCAGCAGCAAAACAGGGGAGGTCGTTTATGGCTACACCTTC

clone_size: NA
d_call: TRBD2
j_call: TRBJ2-5
v_call: TRBV7-7
cdr3_aa: CASSLGSSGNLETQYF
cdr3_nt: TGTGCTAGCAGCTTAGGTTCTAGCGGGAATTTGGAGACCCAGTACTTC

clone_size: few
d_call: TRBD1
j_call: TRBJ1-1
v_call: TRBV29-1
cdr3_aa: CSVQPGGMNTEAFF
cdr3_nt: TGCAGCGTTCAGCCAGGGGGGATGAACACTGAAGCTTTCTTT

clone_size: NA
d_call: NA
j_call: TRBJ2-7
v_call: TRBV9
cdr3_aa: CASSVGPKGVTYEQYF
cdr3_nt: TGTGCCAGCAGCGTGGGACCGAAGGGGGTCACCTACGAGCAGTACTTC

clone_size: NA
d_call: TRBD2
j_call: TRBJ2-7
v_call: TRBV29-1
cdr3_aa: CSVEGRGLAGGGYEQYF
cdr3_nt: TGCAGCGTTGAAGGTCGTGGACTAGCGGGAGGAGGCTACGAGCAGTACTTC

clone_size: NA
d_call: NA
j_call: TRBJ2-1
v_call: TRBV4-1
cdr3_aa: CASSLLTRAGGGNEQFF
cdr3_nt: TGCGCCAGCAGCCTGTTGACCCGGGCAGGGGGAGGGAATGAGCAGTTCTTC

clone_size: NA
d_call: NA
j_call: TRBJ2-1
v_call: TRBV5-4
cdr3_aa: CASSLGLTEQFF
cdr3_nt: TGTGCCAGCAGCTTAGGGCTCACTGAGCAGTTCTTC

clone_size: few
d_call: NA
j_call: TRBJ1-1
v_call: TRBV2
cdr3_aa: CASLPDSQNTEAFF
cdr3_nt: TGTGCCAGCCTACCGGACAGCCAAAACACTGAAGCTTTCTTT

clone_size: NA
d_call: TRBD1
j_call: TRBJ2-7
v_call: TRBV5-6
cdr3_aa: CASSMIRDRGGYEQYF
cdr3_nt: TGTGCCAGCAGCATGATCCGGGACAGGGGTGGCTACGAGCAGTACTTC

clone_size: NA
d_call: NA
j_call: TRBJ2-3
v_call: TRBV30
cdr3_aa: CAFYTSTDTQYF
cdr3_nt: TGTGCCTTTTACACTAGCACAGATACGCAGTATTTT

clone_size: NA
d_call: NA
j_call: TRBJ2-3
v_call: TRBV5-1
cdr3_aa: CASSLASNTDTQYF
cdr3_nt: TGCGCCAGCAGCTTGGCCTCGAACACAGATACGCAGTATTTT

clone_size: NA
d_call: TRBD1
j_call: TRBJ2-5
v_call: TRBV5-6
cdr3_aa: CASSLEQGPGETQYF
cdr3_nt: TGTGCCAGCAGCCTCGAACAGGGGCCAGGGGAGACCCAGTACTTC

clone_size: few
d_call: NA
j_call: TRBJ2-2
v_call: TRBV6-1
cdr3_aa: CASSEVVQLTTGELFF
cdr3_nt: TGTGCCAGCAGTGAAGTGGTCCAGCTCACCACCGGGGAGCTGTTTTTT

clone_size: NA
d_call: NA
j_call: TRBJ2-7
v_call: TRBV5-5
cdr3_aa: CASSHLEQYF
cdr3_nt: TGTGCCAGCAGCCATCTCGAGCAGTACTTC

clone_size: many
d_call: NA
j_call: TRBJ1-1
v_call: TRBV29-1
cdr3_aa: CSAGEWRTEAFF
cdr3_nt: TGCAGCGCTGGAGAGTGGAGAACTGAAGCTTTCTTT

clone_size: NA
d_call: NA
j_call: TRBJ2-3
v_call: TRBV6-4
cdr3_aa: CASSRSLTDTQYF
cdr3_nt: TGTGCCAGCAGTAGGAGTCTCACAGATACGCAGTATTTT

clone_size: NA
d_call: TRBD1
j_call: TRBJ1-5
v_call: TRBV5-1
cdr3_aa: CASSLSPRTGGNQPQHF
cdr3_nt: TGCGCCAGCAGCTTGTCTCCCCGGACAGGGGGCAATCAGCCCCAGCATTTT

clone_size: NA
d_call: NA
j_call: TRBJ2-3
v_call: TRBV7-2
cdr3_aa: CASSFRESTQYF
cdr3_nt: TGTGCCAGCAGCTTCCGGGAGTCCACGCAGTATTTT

clone_size: few
d_call: TRBD2
j_call: TRBJ2-7
v_call: TRBV27
cdr3_aa: CASSIFASGSPYEQYF
cdr3_nt: TGTGCCAGCAGCATCTTTGCTAGCGGGAGCCCCTACGAGCAGTACTTC

clone_size: once
d_call: NA
j_call: TRBJ1-5
v_call: TRBV5-1
cdr3_aa: CASSPGSNQPQHF
cdr3_nt: TGCGCCAGCAGCCCTGGGAGCAATCAGCCCCAGCATTTT

clone_size: NA
d_call: TRBD1
j_call: TRBJ1-5
v_call: TRBV6-1
cdr3_aa: CASSINRGLGQPQHF
cdr3_nt: TGTGCCAGCAGTATCAACAGGGGGCTAGGGCAGCCCCAGCATTTT

clone_size: once
d_call: NA
j_call: TRBJ2-1
v_call: TRBV11-3
cdr3_aa: CASSLGSRDNEQFF
cdr3_nt: TGTGCCAGCAGCTTAGGTTCCAGGGACAATGAGCAGTTCTTC

clone_size: many
d_call: NA
j_call: TRBJ2-1
v_call: TRBV7-8
cdr3_aa: CASSLAINPNNEQFF
cdr3_nt: TGTGCCAGCAGCTTAGCGATCAACCCAAACAATGAGCAGTTCTTC

clone_size: NA
d_call: NA
j_call: TRBJ1-1
v_call: TRBV27
cdr3_aa: CASSGTAVAMNTEAFF
cdr3_nt: TGTGCCAGCAGTGGGACCGCAGTCGCTATGAACACTGAAGCTTTCTTT

clone_size: NA
d_call: NA
j_call: TRBJ2-2
v_call: TRBV11-2
cdr3_aa: CASNPGELFF
cdr3_nt: TGTGCCAGCAACCCCGGGGAGCTGTTTTTT

clone_size: NA
d_call: NA
j_call: TRBJ2-3
v_call: TRBV11-2
cdr3_aa: CASSLDSGLSQYF
cdr3_nt: TGTGCCAGCAGCTTAGATTCGGGACTCTCCCAGTATTTT